Each of the 25 T cell receptor beta chains below was sequenced from the same sample in a study of CD8+ T cells in alopecia areata. Regarding treatment: oral pan-JAK inhibitor, 5-10 mg twice daily. Extraction of RNA preceded its reverse transcription into cDNA, which served as the sequencing template. The protocol was immunoSEQ multiplex PCR, while the TCRdb copy is restricted to in-frame clones and leaves out a portion. The sample consists of about 200,000 clones, roughly 60% of them appearing once. Sequencing was performed on CD4+ T cells sorted from blood, taken at week 24, from a patient treated with tofacitinib. The receptors were gathered from a human donor with alopecia areata.

The rearrangement uses TRBV5-1 and TRBJ2-3; 9 bases fit TRBD1. This CDR3 contains 16 residues. CDR1 and CDR2 (germline): SGHRS, YFSETQ. V was pared by 0 bases and J by 2 bases, with 4 bases of the junction left unmatched. As DNA, the CDR3 is TGCGCCAGCAGCTTGGAGGGGACAGGGACCACAGATACGCAGTATTTT. Amino acids: CASSLEGTGTTDTQYF.

V is TRBV5-6 and J is TRBJ2-5; 7 nucleotides align to TRBD1. Looked up from germline, CDR1 is SGHDT and CDR2 is YYEEEE. Unmatched junction bases numbered 7, after V lost 0 bases and J lost 2 bases. The CDR3 covers 16 residues. CDR3 protein: CASSLGPGTVQETQYF. The CDR3 nucleotides are TGTGCCAGCAGCTTGGGTCCTGGGACAGTTCAAGAGACCCAGTACTTC.

The V and J genes are TRBV9 and TRBJ2-1; 9 nucleotides align to TRBD2. This CDR3 spans 16 amino acids. Germline CDR1 reads SGDLS; CDR2 reads YYNGEE. Trimming cost V 4 bases and J 0 bases; bases outside gene matches: 5. For the CDR3, the DNA is TGTGCCAGCAGCCTTAGCGGGAGCCCCTCCTACAATGAGCAGTTCTTC. Its protein product is CASSLSGSPSYNEQFF.

This sequence joins TRBV9 and TRBJ1-2; D is unresolved. The CDR3 sequence is 14 residues long. Germline-derived CDR1 and CDR2 are SGDLS and YYNGEE. Trimming removed 0 bases at V and 3 bases at J, with 9 bases between. CDR3 sequence (DNA): TGTGCCAGCAGCGTAGCTAGGGTGGACTATGGCTACACCTTC. This sequence encodes CASSVARVDYGYTF.

The chain employs TRBV29-1 and TRBJ1-1, with a possible D match to TRBD1 (6 bases). The CDR3 extends over 12 amino acids. V was pared by 8 bases and J by 5 bases, with 15 bases between. The germline CDR1 and CDR2 sequences are SQVTM and ANQGSEA. CDR3 loop: CSSGQLMTEAFF. In nucleotides, the CDR3 is TGCAGCTCCGGACAGTTAATGACTGAAGCTTTCTTT.

This clone was seen only a few times. V gene TRBV5-4 combines with J gene TRBJ2-5, with 11 bases fitting TRBD1. Germline trimming cut 5 bases from V and 4 bases from J; bases unmatched to any gene: 10. This CDR3 is 16 amino acids long. The germline CDR1 and CDR2 sequences are SGHNT and YYREEE (reference sequence). CDR3 DNA: TGTGCCAGCAGTCGGAGGACAGGGGGCAATATAGAGACCCAGTACTTC. Translating it yields CASSRRTGGNIETQYF. Supplemented by reference TRBV5-4 and TRBJ2-5, the full variable domain reads ETGVTQSPTHLIKTRGQQVTLRCSSQSGHNTVSWYQQALGQGPQFIFQYYREEENGRGNFPPRFSGLQFPNYSSELNVNALELDDSALYLCASSRRTGGNIETQYFGPGTRLLVL.

V gene TRBV5-1 combines with J gene TRBJ2-1, with 8 bases fitting TRBD2. CDR1 SGHRS and CDR2 YFSETQ come from the germline V gene. This CDR3 spans 14 amino acids. Trimming at V came to 3 bases and at J to 2 bases, leaving 1 base not matched to a gene. CDR3 sequence: CASSSLAAYNEQFF. CDR3 bases: TGCGCCAGCAGCTCACTAGCGGCCTACAATGAGCAGTTCTTC.

This rearrangement joins TRBV5-1 to TRBJ2-7; tentatively, D is TRBD1 or TRBD2 (5 bases each). Trimming took 0 bases from V and 0 from J, leaving 10 bases between them. The CDR3 is 15 residues long. Germline assignment: CDR1 SGHRS and CDR2 YFSETQ. The DNA for the CDR3 is TGCGCCAGCAGCTTGGCCGGGACGGACTCCTACGAGCAGTACTTC. Amino acid sequence: CASSLAGTDSYEQYF.

The genes are TRBV6-4 and TRBJ1-6, with D uncertain. Germline V gene sequence: CDR1 MRHNA, CDR2 SNTAGT. V was trimmed by 3 bases and J by 6 bases, leaving 6 bases between them. The CDR3 has 13 amino acids. The CDR3, as DNA: TGTGCCAGCAGTGAAAATGGTAATTCACCCCTCCACTTT. This sequence encodes CASSENGNSPLHF.

J is TRBJ2-5 and V is TRBV5-1, with 9 bases that match TRBD2. Germline lookup yields CDR1 SGHRS and CDR2 YFSETQ. The CDR3 is 14 amino acids. The ends lost 5 bases at V and 5 bases at J; junction bases unmatched: 7. CDR3 loop: CASRPTGTSETQYF. In DNA, the CDR3 is TGCGCCAGCAGGCCAACCGGGACTAGCGAGACCCAGTACTTC.

The chain uses TRBV11-2 and TRBJ2-2; D may be TRBD1 (6 bases). Germline CDR1 SGHAT, CDR2 FQNNGV. V lost 2 bases and J lost 2, with 18 bases in between. The CDR3 extends over 18 amino acids. Here the CDR3 reads CASSLLRAWGQNTGELFF. For the CDR3, the DNA is TGTGCCAGCAGCTTATTACGAGCGTGGGGGCAAAACACCGGGGAGCTGTTTTTT.

This clone has more than one count but fewer than ten. Other DNA sequences in the same sample also yield this CDR3. The chain combines TRBV5-1 with TRBJ2-3; the D is unclear. The CDR3 runs to 14 residues. V shed 0 bases and J shed 2 bases, with 7 bases lying between them. Germline V gene sequence: CDR1 SGHRS, CDR2 YFSETQ. CDR3 region: CASSLEESTDTQYF. CDR3 nucleotide sequence: TGCGCCAGCAGCTTGGAGGAGTCCACAGATACGCAGTATTTT.

This clone was found a few times. In the same sample, other DNA sequences code for this CDR3. The chain links TRBV30 to TRBJ1-5; D unresolved. Trimming took 1 base from V and 3 from J, leaving 7 bases between them. Germline loops: CDR1 GTSNPN, CDR2 SVGIG (reference sequence). The CDR3 sequence is 13 residues long. In DNA form, the CDR3 reads TGTGCCTGGAGTGGCGGGGTCAATCAGCCCCAGCATTTT. Protein sequence: CAWSGGVNQPQHF.

The chain links TRBV9 to TRBJ2-5; D perhaps matches TRBD1 (6 bases). Germline CDR1 reads SGDLS; CDR2 reads YYNGEE. The CDR3 extends over 16 amino acids. V lost 0 bases and J lost 4, with 16 bases in between. In nucleotides, the CDR3 is TGTGCCAGCAGCGTAGAGGCAGGGGAATTTGGAGAGACCCAGTACTTC. It codes for CASSVEAGEFGETQYF. Variable domain in full (rest from reference TRBV9 and TRBJ2-5): DSGVTQTPKHLITATGQRVTLRCSPRSGDLSVYWYQQSLDQGLQFLIQYYNGEERAKGNILERFSAQQFPDLHSELNLSSLELGDSALYFCASSVEAGEFGETQYFGPGTRLLVL.

The chain couples TRBV29-1 to TRBJ2-1; the match to TRBD2 covers 14 bases. This CDR3 spans 15 amino acids. Germline V gene lookup returns CDR1 SQVTM and CDR2 ANQGSEA. The ends lost 7 bases at V and 3 bases at J; junction bases unmatched: 5. CDR3: CSGGLAGGSYNEQFF. The CDR3 DNA follows: TGCAGCGGCGGACTAGCGGGGGGAAGCTACAATGAGCAGTTCTTC.

This clone was found a few times. The J gene is TRBJ1-3, the V gene TRBV10-3; D not certain. Germline V gene lookup returns CDR1 ENHRY and CDR2 SYGVKD. V was trimmed by 6 bases and J by 0 bases, leaving 12 bases between them. This CDR3 is built from 15 residues. CDR3: CAISLDVSSGNTIYF. The CDR3 coding sequence is TGTGCCATCAGCCTTGACGTTTCCTCTGGAAACACCATATATTTT.

CDR3 amino acids: CASSLWTREGQPQHF. The CDR3 bases are TGCGCCAGCAGCCTTTGGACTAGGGAAGGTCAGCCCCAGCATTTT. V usage is TRBV4-1 and J usage is TRBJ1-5; D call uncertain. V was clipped by 4 bases and J by 6 bases, with 16 bases between them. The CDR3 runs to 15 residues. Germline assignment: CDR1 MGHRA and CDR2 YSYEKL.

V usage is TRBV5-6 and J usage is TRBJ1-5; D not certain. Trimming cost V 0 bases and J 2 bases, with 6 bases left between them. The CDR3 contains 14 residues. Germline CDR1 and CDR2: SGHDT and YYEEEE. The CDR3: CASSLGAGNQPQHF. CDR3 bases: TGTGCCAGCAGCTTGGGGGCAGGCAATCAGCCCCAGCATTTT.

There are a few counts of this clone. The chain uses TRBV29-1 and TRBJ1-1, with D possibly being TRBD1 (5 bases). The length of the CDR3 is 12 residues. V was cut by 5 bases and J by 6 bases, with 13 bases left in between. Per the germline V gene, CDR1 is SQVTM and CDR2 is ANQGSEA. The CDR3 DNA reads as TGCAGCGTTTCCTTTCAGGGTTCTGAAGCTTTCTTT. This translates into CSVSFQGSEAFF.

The V and J genes are TRBV20-1 and TRBJ1-4; D is perhaps TRBD1 (5 bases). This CDR3 spans 11 amino acids. With 3 bases removed from V and 11 bases from J, the gap between germline ends came to 10 bases. Germline V gene data show CDR1 as DFQATT and CDR2 as SNEGSKA (reference sequence). CDR3 region: CSASTGDKLFF. The DNA of the CDR3 is TGCAGTGCTAGTACTGGGGACAAACTGTTTTTT.

The CDR3 region has the DNA TGTGCCAGCAGCCAGAGGGTTAGAGGAACTTACGAGCAGTACTTC. Protein: CASSQRVRGTYEQYF. The rearrangement links TRBV5-4 to TRBJ2-7, with D possibly TRBD2 on 5 matching bases. The CDR3 totals 15 residues. Per the germline V gene, CDR1 is SGHNT and CDR2 is YYREEE (reference sequence). Trimming stripped 4 bases from V and 4 bases from J, with 18 bases between.

This clone has only a few counts. The missing conserved phenylalanine or tryptophan at the end of this CDR3 makes a read error likely. The DNA is omitted, as the CDR3 cannot be located on it reliably, and the CDR3 follows TCRdb's listing. The CDR3 loop is CASSLSNV. The J gene is TRBJ1-4, the V gene TRBV7-2. The CDR3 length is 8 residues, termini included. CDR1 and CDR2 from the germline V gene are SGHTA and FQGNSA.

The sample holds a few counts of this clone. V gene TRBV21-1 combines with J gene TRBJ2-3; the table's D call, TRBD2, has no DNA check behind it. TRBV21-1 is a pseudogene locus. CDR3 length equals 16 residues. DNA for the CDR3: TGTGCCAGCAGCAAAGTCCTTGAGGGATGCACAGATACGCAGTATTTT. Encoded protein: CASSKVLEGCTDTQYF.

The chain joins TRBV5-1 to TRBJ2-1; D perhaps matches TRBD1 (6 bases). The CDR3 consists of 15 residues. With 4 bases removed from V and 2 bases from J, the gap between germline ends came to 13 bases. Per germline, CDR1 SGHRS and CDR2 YFSETQ. CDR3 in DNA: TGCGCCAGCAGCCTTACAGGGCAGCCCTACAATGAGCAGTTCTTC. Protein: CASSLTGQPYNEQFF.

This clone has a single count. V usage is TRBV28 and J usage is TRBJ2-5; the D gene is possibly TRBD1 (5 bases). The CDR3 extends over 14 amino acids. Between the trimmed V and J ends, which lost 4 bases and 1 base, there was a span of 10 bases. The germline V gene has CDR1 MDHEN and CDR2 SYDVKM. The CDR3 here is CASSSRELQETQYF. CDR3 nucleotides: TGTGCCAGCAGTTCCAGGGAACTCCAAGAGACCCAGTACTTC.